The 24 T cell receptor beta chains below all came from one sample that was sequenced in a study of T cell responses to AZD1222 COVID-19 vaccine. TCRdb keeps only in-frame clones here, not all; method: immunoSEQ multiplex PCR. The data show more than 110,000 clones, about 92% seen once. The specimen comprised peripheral blood, sampled 28 days after the second AZD1222 dose. These TCRs come from an adult who received the AZD1222 COVID-19 vaccine.

The J gene is TRBJ2-7, the V gene TRBV6-1; possible D gene TRBD2, 6 bases. The CDR3 loop spans 16 amino acids. V was shortened by 3 bases and J by 3 bases, with 18 bases between the two germline ends. The germline gives CDR1 MNHNS, CDR2 SASEGT. CDR3 nucleotide sequence: TGTGCCAGCAGTGATTCAGCGGGCCACCACTTCTACGAGCAGTACTTC. Amino acids: CASSDSAGHHFYEQYF.

The CDR3 is CSVGRDDYEQYF. The CDR3, as DNA: TGCAGCGTGGGCCGGGACGACTACGAGCAGTACTTC. The V call is TRBV29-1, the J call TRBJ2-7; either TRBD1 or TRBD2 may fit D (5 bases each). The V gene lost 6 bases and the J gene lost 3 bases, with 12 bases spanning the gap. The CDR3 is 12 residues long. The germline gives CDR1 SQVTM, CDR2 ANQGSEA.

The V call is TRBV12-3 or TRBV12-4, the J call TRBJ2-1; no reliable D call. V lost 3 bases and J 2 bases, leaving 2 bases between the germline ends. The CDR3 contains 12 residues. CDR3 in DNA: TGTGCCAGCAGTTTCCCCTACAATGAGCAGTTCTTC. This encodes CASSFPYNEQFF.

CDR3 protein: CAISGPSAYNEQFF. CDR3 bases: TGTGCCATCAGTGGGCCATCGGCCTACAATGAGCAGTTCTTC. The chain joins TRBV10-3 to TRBJ2-1; D remains unclear. This CDR3 is built from 14 residues. Germline assignment: CDR1 ENHRY and CDR2 SYGVKD. The V end was cut by 4 bases, the J end by 2 bases, with 9 bases between.

The V gene is TRBV7-2, the J gene TRBJ2-1, with D possibly TRBD1 on 5 matching bases. Germline V gives CDR1 SGHTA, CDR2 FQGNSA. The V end was cut by 2 bases, the J end by 5 bases, with 10 bases between. The CDR3 extends over 14 amino acids. The CDR3 DNA sequence: TGTGCCAGCAGCTTATGGGGCGCTGACAATGAGCAGTTCTTC. The encoded protein is CASSLWGADNEQFF.

This clone has more than one count but fewer than ten. The rearrangement links TRBV2 to TRBJ1-2, with D perhaps TRBD1 (6 bases). There are 16 residues in the CDR3. V lost 2 bases, J lost 1 base, and 14 bases lay in between. Germline CDR1 SNHLY, CDR2 FYNNEI. The CDR3 protein is CASSETGRRVNYGYTF. For the CDR3, the DNA is TGTGCCAGCAGTGAAACAGGGCGACGGGTTAACTATGGCTACACCTTC.

V usage is TRBV28 and J usage is TRBJ2-7, with 7 bases matching TRBD1. Per germline, CDR1 MDHEN and CDR2 SYDVKM. V lost 1 base, J lost 5 bases, and 8 bases stayed unmatched. This CDR3 spans 15 amino acids. The CDR3 spells CASSLLQGERDEQYF. CDR3 sequence (DNA): TGTGCCAGCAGTTTATTGCAGGGGGAAAGAGACGAGCAGTACTTC.

This chain links TRBV7-2 with TRBJ2-4; possible D gene TRBD1, 5 bases. CDR1 is SGHTA and CDR2 is FQGNSA in the germline V gene. V lost 4 bases, J lost 1 base, and 11 bases lay in between. The CDR3 totals 15 residues. Here the CDR3 reads CASSSWQGAKNIQYF. Here the CDR3 DNA reads TGTGCCAGCAGCTCATGGCAGGGTGCCAAAAACATTCAGTACTTC.

This clone was picked up one time. This rearrangement joins TRBV5-1 to TRBJ2-3, with 12 bases that match TRBD1. The germline V gene has CDR1 SGHRS and CDR2 YFSETQ. Trimming took 7 bases from V and 4 from J; bases not matched to a gene: 7. CDR3 size: 15 residues. CDR3 in amino acids: CASGGTGGASDTQYF. For the CDR3, the DNA is TGCGCCAGCGGGGGGACAGGGGGCGCCTCAGATACGCAGTATTTT.

V is TRBV6-2 or TRBV6-3 and J is TRBJ1-1; possibly TRBD1 for D (6 bases). Germline CDR1 is MNHEY and CDR2 is SVGEGT. This CDR3 has 13 residues. Between the trimmed V and J ends, which lost 4 bases and 6 bases, there was a span of 12 bases. The CDR3 sequence is CASSFSGAPEAFF. CDR3 coding DNA: TGTGCCAGCAGTTTTTCAGGGGCCCCTGAAGCTTTCTTT.

This rearrangement joins TRBV6-5 to TRBJ2-1; TRBD2 matches 10 bases. This CDR3 has 16 amino acids. The trim removed 2 bases at V and 10 bases at J, leaving 11 bases unmatched. CDR1 is MNHEY and CDR2 is SVGAGI in the germline V gene. The CDR3 nucleotides are TGTGCCAGCAGTTACGGGGGGGCTAGCGGGAGAGAAGAGCAGTTCTTC. Amino acids: CASSYGGASGREEQFF.

Points on this clone: Relative to the germline gene, one junction end is altered; a read error may explain this. The chain combines TRBV6-1 with TRBJ2-7; D is undetermined. CDR3 size: 13 residues. Germline-derived CDR1 and CDR2 are MNHNS and SASEGT. CDR3 protein: CASSEAKSSEQYF. For the CDR3, the DNA is TGTGCCAGCAGTGAAGCGAAATCCTCCGAGCAGTACTTC.

This sequence joins TRBV27 and TRBJ1-3; D may be TRBD1 (5 bases). The CDR3 extends over 19 amino acids. The germline gives CDR1 MNHEY, CDR2 SMNVEV (reference sequence). V was pared by 4 bases and J by 0 bases, with 22 bases between. The DNA of the CDR3 is TGTGCCAGCAGTTCCCTGCCCCAGGGTGGCCGTAGCTCTGGAAACACCATATATTTT. It yields the protein CASSSLPQGGRSSGNTIYF.

V is TRBV24-1 and J is TRBJ2-4, with 13 bases lining up with TRBD2. Losses at the gene ends were 4 bases for V and 4 bases for J; bases not matched to a gene: 9. The germline V gene encodes CDR1 KGHDR and CDR2 SFDVKD. CDR3 size: 18 residues. The DNA of the CDR3 is TGTGCCACCAGTGAGGGTCCGGGACTAGCGGGGCCAAAAAACATTCAGTACTTC. It specifies CATSEGPGLAGPKNIQYF.

The chain's CDR3 is CASSLVGDRYSNQPQHF. CDR3 DNA sequence: TGTGCCAGCAGCTTAGTCGGGGACAGATATAGCAATCAGCCCCAGCATTTT. The V and J genes are TRBV7-2 and TRBJ1-5; 7 bases are shared with TRBD1. V was clipped by 1 base and J by 0 bases; unmatched bases: 6. Germline V gene data show CDR1 as SGHTA and CDR2 as FQGNSA. This CDR3 has 17 residues.

V is TRBV27 and J is TRBJ1-2; no clear D. Trimming pared 2 bases from V and 2 bases from J, leaving 6 bases between. The CDR3 length is 13 residues. The germline CDR1 and CDR2 sequences are MNHEY and SMNVEV (reference sequence). The CDR3: CASSLTINYGYTF. In DNA, the CDR3 is TGTGCCAGCAGTTTAACGATAAACTATGGCTACACCTTC.

The gene calls are TRBV5-1 and TRBJ1-5; D not resolved. The CDR3 has 14 amino acids. In germline, CDR1 is SGHRS, CDR2 YFSETQ. The V end was cut by 0 bases, the J end by 5 bases, with 9 bases between. The chain's CDR3 is CASSLGGGDQPQHF. The CDR3 nucleotides are TGCGCCAGCAGCTTGGGAGGCGGGGATCAGCCCCAGCATTTT.

The J gene is TRBJ2-3, the V gene TRBV9; unclear D gene. The CDR3 has 13 amino acids. The germline V and J ends were trimmed by 3 bases and 0 bases, with 5 bases remaining between them. Germline CDR1 is SGDLS and CDR2 is YYNGEE. CDR3 residues: CASSDISTDTQYF. The CDR3 nucleotides are TGTGCCAGCAGCGATATCAGCACAGATACGCAGTATTTT.

This chain uses TRBV5-1 with TRBJ1-2; perhaps TRBD1 as D (6 bases). The CDR3 is 17 amino acids. V was clipped by 3 bases and J by 12 bases, with 30 bases between them. CDR1 and CDR2 from the germline V gene are SGHRS and YFSETQ. The CDR3 here is CASSWSGMDRLTPPDTF. The CDR3 region has the DNA TGCGCCAGCAGCTGGTCCGGGATGGACAGACTCACTCCGCCTGACACCTTC.

There are a few counts of this clone. The chain has TRBV7-9 and TRBJ2-3; 12 nucleotides match TRBD2. The ends lost 5 bases at V and 0 bases at J; junction bases unmatched: 3. CDR3 size: 16 residues. Germline-derived CDR1 and CDR2 are SEHNR and FQNEAQ (reference sequence). CDR3: CASSRTSGTSTDTQYF. The CDR3 bases are TGTGCCAGCAGCCGGACTAGCGGGACTAGCACAGATACGCAGTATTTT.

The chain carries TRBV28 and TRBJ1-5; TRBD1 might be the D (6 bases). The germline CDR1 and CDR2 sequences are MDHEN and SYDVKM. Between the trimmed V and J ends, which lost 4 bases and 7 bases, there was a span of 20 bases. CDR3 length equals 16 residues. CDR3 residues: CASSSSGHRDLQPQHF. In nucleotides, the CDR3 is TGTGCCAGCAGTTCGTCGGGACATAGGGACTTGCAGCCCCAGCATTTT.

The genes are TRBV30 and TRBJ1-4; 7 bases line up with TRBD1. Germline assignment: CDR1 GTSNPN and CDR2 SVGIG (reference sequence). This CDR3 spans 14 amino acids. The ends lost 1 base at V and 10 bases at J; junction bases unmatched: 9. The CDR3 loop reads CAWSAGQPRRKLFF. The CDR3 coding sequence is TGTGCCTGGAGTGCGGGACAGCCGAGAAGAAAACTGTTTTTT.

This chain links TRBV28 with TRBJ1-5; D remains ambiguous. Germline CDR1 is MDHEN and CDR2 is SYDVKM. Trimming removed 5 bases from V and 7 bases from J, with 9 bases in between. The CDR3 has 12 residues. This CDR3 reads CASSGGRQPQHF. The CDR3 DNA reads TGTGCCAGCAGTGGTGGACGGCAGCCCCAGCATTTT.

The genes are TRBV27 and TRBJ2-7; TRBD1 matches 9 bases. Losses at the gene ends were 7 bases for V and 3 bases for J; bases not matched to a gene: 10. This CDR3 contains 15 residues. Germline V gene lookup returns CDR1 MNHEY and CDR2 SMNVEV (reference sequence). The CDR3 DNA follows: TGTGCCAGCACCGCGAGGACAGGGGATCGCTACGAGCAGTACTTC. It codes for CASTARTGDRYEQYF.